The 16 T cell receptor beta chains below were found in one sample sequenced in a study of T cell changes during pregnancy in multiple sclerosis. Using immunoSEQ multiplex PCR, the repertoire was profiled, and TCRdb retains in-frame clones only, with some absent. The table includes around 70,000 clones, around nine tenths detected once. This specimen was peripheral blood, taken in the first trimester of pregnancy. All receptors come from a female donor in good health, enrolled as a control in a pregnancy study.

The chain recombines TRBV6-1 with TRBJ2-7; 7 bases are a match to TRBD1. The germline V gene has CDR1 MNHNS and CDR2 SASEGT. This CDR3 region has 15 residues. The trim removed 4 bases at V and 3 bases at J, leaving 9 bases unmatched. The CDR3 DNA reads as TGTGCCAGCAGTGGTCTTAGGGACAGTGACTACGAGCAGTACTTC. This encodes CASSGLRDSDYEQYF.

This rearrangement joins TRBV10-3 to TRBJ2-7; 7 bases are shared with TRBD2. CDR1 is ENHRY and CDR2 is SYGVKD in the germline V gene. The CDR3 contains 17 residues. Losses at the gene ends were 2 bases for V and 0 bases for J; bases not matched to a gene: 10. In DNA, the CDR3 is TGTGCCATCAGTGAGATTGAGACTAGCCTTAGCTCCTACGAGCAGTACTTC. It codes for CAISEIETSLSSYEQYF.

The CDR3 protein is CASSLRTLISTDTQYF. CDR3 sequence (DNA): TGTGCCAGCAGTTTGCGAACCCTTATCTCCACAGATACGCAGTATTTT. The rearrangement joins TRBV28 to TRBJ2-3; D call uncertain. The V end lost 3 bases, the J end lost 2 bases, and 15 bases lay between the germline ends. CDR1 is MDHEN, CDR2 SYDVKM, per germline. The CDR3 totals 16 residues.

CDR3 sequence (DNA): TGTGCACACGGGAGGGAAATCACCGGGGGGACCCAGTACTTC. Protein product: CAHGREITGGTQYF. The J gene is TRBJ2-5, the V gene TRBV28; 8 bases agree with TRBD2. Germline loops: CDR1 MDHEN, CDR2 SYDVKM. The CDR3 runs 14 residues.

This chain joins TRBV5-6 and TRBJ2-1; 8 bases agree with TRBD2. The germline V gene encodes CDR1 SGHDT and CDR2 YYEEEE. CDR3 size: 16 residues. V lost 0 bases, J lost 4 bases, and 6 bases stayed unmatched. Here the CDR3 DNA reads TGTGCCAGCAGCTTGGCGGGACTAGTGGCGTACAATGAGCAGTTCTTC. Translation: CASSLAGLVAYNEQFF.

The chain employs TRBV4-1 and TRBJ2-7; TRBD2 agrees at 8 bases. The CDR3 runs 17 residues. CDR1 and CDR2 from the germline V gene are MGHRA and YSYEKL. Trimming at V came to 5 bases and at J to 1 base, leaving 13 bases not matched to a gene. The CDR3 here is CASSGGISGIASYEQYF. The CDR3 DNA follows: TGCGCCAGCAGCGGGGGAATTAGCGGGATCGCTTCCTACGAGCAGTACTTC.

The J gene is TRBJ2-3, the V gene TRBV5-1, with TRBD2 matching over 8 bases. CDR3 length equals 16 residues. V was clipped by 2 bases and J by 0 bases; unmatched bases: 5. CDR1 and CDR2 (germline): SGHRS, YFSETQ. Here the CDR3 DNA reads TGCGCCAGCAGCTTTCTAGCGGGTTCTAGCACAGATACGCAGTATTTT. It translates to CASSFLAGSSTDTQYF. Based on the CDR3 plus reference TRBV5-1 and TRBJ2-3, the full variable domain is KAGVTQTPRYLIKTRGQQVTLSCSPISGHRSVSWYQQTPGQGLQFLFEYFSETQRNKGNFPGRFSGRQFSNSRSEMNVSTLELGDSALYLCASSFLAGSSTDTQYFGPGTRLTVL.

This chain's CDR3 is CASSLSLGLMSTDTQYF. The DNA for the CDR3 is TGTGCCAGCAGCTTAAGTCTAGGACTTATGAGCACAGATACGCAGTATTTT. This chain uses TRBV13 with TRBJ2-3; D is perhaps TRBD2 (5 bases). The ends were cut back, 2 bases at V and 0 bases at J, with 15 bases in the middle. The CDR3 has 17 residues. Germline CDR1 reads PRHDT; CDR2 reads FYEKMQ (reference sequence).

The chain recombines TRBV7-2 with TRBJ2-5; no clear D gene. With 5 bases removed from V and 3 bases from J, the gap between germline ends came to 10 bases. In germline, CDR1 is SGHTA, CDR2 FQGNSA. This CDR3 spans 13 amino acids. CDR3 sequence reads: CASSLLRKETQYF. The CDR3 DNA reads as TGTGCCAGCAGCCTCCTACGTAAAGAGACCCAGTACTTC.

The chain has TRBV9 and TRBJ2-1; a possible D gene is TRBD2 (6 bases). There are 14 residues in the CDR3. Trimming cost V 3 bases and J 10 bases, with 17 bases left between them. Germline loops: CDR1 SGDLS, CDR2 YYNGEE. The CDR3: CASSAFSGGGEQFF. CDR3 nucleotides: TGTGCCAGCAGCGCATTTAGCGGTGGAGGGGAGCAGTTCTTC.

V and J are TRBV5-1 and TRBJ2-2; 11 bases align to TRBD2. V was clipped by 1 base and J by 4 bases; unmatched bases: 12. The CDR3 is made up of 19 amino acids. From germline, CDR1 is SGHRS and CDR2 YFSETQ. CDR3 nucleotide sequence: TGCGCCAGCAGCTTGACTATAGCGGGAGGGCCGGGTAGCACCGGGGAGCTGTTTTTT. It encodes CASSLTIAGGPGSTGELFF.

V usage is TRBV18 and J usage is TRBJ2-6, with 7 nucleotides matching TRBD1. Germline V gene data show CDR1 as KGHSH and CDR2 as LQKENI. The V and J ends lost 8 bases and 0 bases, in that order; junction bases with no gene match: 10. The CDR3 has 17 residues. The CDR3, as DNA: TGTGCCAGCACCCGACAGGGCGATCTCTCTGGGGCCAACGTCCTGACTTTC. Translated, it gives CASTRQGDLSGANVLTF.

The V and J genes are TRBV6-1 and TRBJ2-7; weak D call: TRBD2 (6 bases). This CDR3 region has 17 residues. The germline gives CDR1 MNHNS, CDR2 SASEGT. The ends were cut back, 0 bases at V and 2 bases at J, with 17 bases in the middle. CDR3 bases: TGTGCCAGCAGTGAAGCGCCTTGGGGCGGGGTTCCCTACGAGCAGTACTTC. Its protein is CASSEAPWGGVPYEQYF.

The V call is TRBV7-9, the J call TRBJ1-4; D is undetermined. The CDR3 has 14 residues. The ends were cut back, 2 bases at V and 8 bases at J, with 12 bases in the middle. Germline-derived CDR1 and CDR2 are SEHNR and FQNEAQ (reference sequence). This chain's CDR3 is CASSLRGGGEKLFF. The CDR3 region has the DNA TGTGCCAGCAGCTTACGGGGTGGAGGGGAAAAACTGTTTTTT.

This clone came up once. V gene TRBV7-9 combines with J gene TRBJ2-7; 10 nucleotides line up with TRBD2. J lost 0 bases, V lost 5 bases, and 10 bases had no gene match. Germline assignment: CDR1 SEHNR and CDR2 FQNEAQ (reference sequence). This CDR3 comprises 17 residues. CDR3 DNA sequence: TGTGCCAGCAGCCCCACGAGAGCGGGAGGGCCCTCCTACGAGCAGTACTTC. It is translated as CASSPTRAGGPSYEQYF.

V is TRBV5-1 and J is TRBJ2-1; 11 nucleotides agree with TRBD2. This CDR3 is built from 16 residues. Germline lookup yields CDR1 SGHRS and CDR2 YFSETQ. Trimming took 1 base from V and 3 from J; bases not matched to a gene: 3. CDR3 amino acids: CASSLFGTSGYNEQFF. The CDR3, as DNA: TGCGCCAGCAGCTTGTTCGGGACTAGCGGCTACAATGAGCAGTTCTTC.